Listed below are T cell receptor beta chains from one sample, sequenced in a study of blood T cell repertoires in COVID-19. Profiling relied on immunoSEQ multiplex PCR, and the TCRdb table lists in-frame clones only, not all of them. Of 50,000 to 70,000 clones listed, 80% to 95% are singletons. Sequencing was carried out using peripheral blood. The receptor source for this set is a woman at least 80 years old with active COVID-19. The CDR3 runs from the conserved cysteine through the conserved F or W. Fields, in order: J gene, CDR3 length, D gene, clone size, V gene, CDR3 protein, CDR3 DNA. A D gene is named only where the DNA matches it firmly. The size of a clone is reported for some rows only, either as once, few or many, or as a class for expanded clones.

TRBJ2-1 17 TRBD1 NA TRBV6-2/TRBV6-3 CASSSQGALVRGNEQFF TGTGCCAGCAGTTCCCAGGGAGCCCTAGTCAGGGGGAATGAGCAGTTCTTC
TRBJ2-5 14 NA NA TRBV6-1 CASSEGTVQETQYF TGTGCCAGCAGTGAAGGGACTGTACAAGAGACCCAGTACTTC
TRBJ2-3 16 TRBD2 NA TRBV24-1 CATSDQTTSGADTQYF TGTGCCACCAGTGATCAAACGACTAGCGGGGCTGATACGCAGTATTTT
TRBJ2-1 16 TRBD2 NA TRBV19 CASSKTSGGMRVEQFF TGTGCCAGTAGTAAGACTAGCGGGGGGATGAGGGTTGAGCAGTTCTTC
TRBJ2-5 14 NA few TRBV15 CATSRVGSGETQYF TGTGCCACCAGCAGAGTGGGTAGCGGAGAGACCCAGTACTTC
TRBJ2-3 17 TRBD2 NA TRBV10-1 CASSAGTSSGVTDTQYF TGCGCCAGCAGCGCCGGGACTAGCTCGGGGGTCACAGATACGCAGTATTTT
TRBJ1-1 13 NA NA TRBV7-9 CASTRGANTEAFF TGTGCCAGCACCCGGGGGGCCAACACTGAAGCTTTCTTT
TRBJ2-2 16 TRBD1 once TRBV5-1 CASSPGGTGGAGELFF TGCGCCAGCAGCCCGGGAGGGACAGGGGGTGCCGGGGAGCTGTTTTTT
TRBJ1-1 14 NA NA TRBV9 CASSVHGLGTEAFF TGTGCCAGCAGCGTCCACGGTCTCGGGACTGAAGCTTTCTTT
TRBJ2-5 13 TRBD1 NA TRBV7-9 CASSPRQGETQYF TGTGCCAGCAGCCCGCGACAGGGGGAGACCCAGTACTTC
TRBJ2-2 15 NA NA TRBV5-1 CASSSGRSTAGELFF TGCGCCAGCAGCTCTGGGCGATCCACCGCCGGGGAGCTGTTTTTT
TRBJ2-1 15 TRBD2 NA TRBV5-8 CASSLELAGYNEQFF TGTGCCAGCAGCTTGGAACTAGCGGGATACAATGAGCAGTTCTTC